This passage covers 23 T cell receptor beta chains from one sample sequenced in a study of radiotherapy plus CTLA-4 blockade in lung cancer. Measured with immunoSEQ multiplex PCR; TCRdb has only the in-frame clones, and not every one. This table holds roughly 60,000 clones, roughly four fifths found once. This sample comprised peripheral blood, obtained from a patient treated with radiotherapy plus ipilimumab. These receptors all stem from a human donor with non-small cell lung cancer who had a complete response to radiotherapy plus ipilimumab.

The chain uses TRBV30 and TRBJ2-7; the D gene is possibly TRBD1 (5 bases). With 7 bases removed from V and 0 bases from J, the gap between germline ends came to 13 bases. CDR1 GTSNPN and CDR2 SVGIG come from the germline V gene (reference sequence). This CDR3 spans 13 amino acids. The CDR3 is CALIDSSSYEQYF. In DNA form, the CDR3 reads TGTGCCTTAATTGACAGCAGCTCCTACGAGCAGTACTTC.

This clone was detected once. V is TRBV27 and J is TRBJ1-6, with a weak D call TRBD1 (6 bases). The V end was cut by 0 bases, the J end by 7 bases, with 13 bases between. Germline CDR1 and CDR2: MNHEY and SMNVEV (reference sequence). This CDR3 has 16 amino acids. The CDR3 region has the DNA TGTGCCAGCAGTTTATCCACACCTAGGGGGAATTCACCCCTCCACTTT. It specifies CASSLSTPRGNSPLHF.

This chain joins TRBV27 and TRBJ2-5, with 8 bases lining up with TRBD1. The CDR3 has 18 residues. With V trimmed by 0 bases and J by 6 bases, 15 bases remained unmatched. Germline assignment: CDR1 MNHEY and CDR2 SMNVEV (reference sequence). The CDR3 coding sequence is TGTGCCAGCAGTTTATCGGGGTGGACAGGGACTTTACGTAAGACCCAGTACTTC. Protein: CASSLSGWTGTLRKTQYF.

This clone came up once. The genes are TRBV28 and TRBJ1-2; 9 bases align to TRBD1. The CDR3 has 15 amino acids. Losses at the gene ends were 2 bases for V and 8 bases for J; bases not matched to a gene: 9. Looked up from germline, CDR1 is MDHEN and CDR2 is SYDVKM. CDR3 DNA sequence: TGTGCCAGCAGTTTACCAACAGGGGGCGGAGGCGGCTACACCTTC. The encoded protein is CASSLPTGGGGGYTF.

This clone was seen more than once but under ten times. The CDR3: CASSLAVLENTGELFF. The CDR3 DNA reads TGCGCCAGCAGCTTGGCCGTGCTAGAGAACACCGGGGAGCTGTTTTTT. The chain uses TRBV5-1 and TRBJ2-2; D is unclear. The ends were cut back, 0 bases at V and 1 base at J, with 10 bases in the middle. This CDR3 comprises 16 residues. Germline CDR1 reads SGHRS; CDR2 reads YFSETQ.

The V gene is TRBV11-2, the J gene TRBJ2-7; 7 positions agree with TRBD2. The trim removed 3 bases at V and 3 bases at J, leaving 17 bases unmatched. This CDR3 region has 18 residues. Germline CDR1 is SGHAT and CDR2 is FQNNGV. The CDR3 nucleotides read TGTGCCAGCAGCTTCCCTCGCGGGTGGCGGGAGAAGAACTACGAGCAGTACTTC. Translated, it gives CASSFPRGWREKNYEQYF.

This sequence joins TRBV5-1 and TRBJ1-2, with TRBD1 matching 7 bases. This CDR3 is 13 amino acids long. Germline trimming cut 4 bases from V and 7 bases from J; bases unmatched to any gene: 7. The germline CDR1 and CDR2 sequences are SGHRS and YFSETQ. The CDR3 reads CASSQGQAPGYTF. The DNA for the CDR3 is TGCGCCAGCAGCCAAGGACAGGCTCCTGGCTACACCTTC.

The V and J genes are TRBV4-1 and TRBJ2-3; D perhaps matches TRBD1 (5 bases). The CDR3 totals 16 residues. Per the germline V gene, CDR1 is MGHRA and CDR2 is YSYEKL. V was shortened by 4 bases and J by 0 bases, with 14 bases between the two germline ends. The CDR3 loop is CASSRIQASSTDTQYF. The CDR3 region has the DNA TGCGCCAGCAGCCGAATACAGGCTTCTAGCACAGATACGCAGTATTTT.

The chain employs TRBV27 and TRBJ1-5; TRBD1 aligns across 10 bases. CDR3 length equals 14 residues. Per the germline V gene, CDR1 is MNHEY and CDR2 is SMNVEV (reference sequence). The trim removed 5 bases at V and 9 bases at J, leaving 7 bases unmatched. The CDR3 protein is CASSPGQGITPQHF. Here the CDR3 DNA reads TGTGCCAGCAGTCCGGGACAGGGGATAACGCCCCAGCATTTT.

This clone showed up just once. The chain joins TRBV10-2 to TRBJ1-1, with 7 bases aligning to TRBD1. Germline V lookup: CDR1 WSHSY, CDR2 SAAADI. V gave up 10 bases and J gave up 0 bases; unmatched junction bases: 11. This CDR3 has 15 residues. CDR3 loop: CATAVHRGLNTEAFF. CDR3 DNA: TGCGCCACCGCCGTGCACAGGGGATTGAACACTGAAGCTTTCTTT.

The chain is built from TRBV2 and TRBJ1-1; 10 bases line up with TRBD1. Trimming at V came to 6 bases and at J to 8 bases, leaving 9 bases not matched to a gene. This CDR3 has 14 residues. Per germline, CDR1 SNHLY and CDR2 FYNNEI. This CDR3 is CASSSRDRGYEAFF. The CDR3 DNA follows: TGTGCCAGCAGCTCCCGGGACAGGGGATACGAAGCTTTCTTT.

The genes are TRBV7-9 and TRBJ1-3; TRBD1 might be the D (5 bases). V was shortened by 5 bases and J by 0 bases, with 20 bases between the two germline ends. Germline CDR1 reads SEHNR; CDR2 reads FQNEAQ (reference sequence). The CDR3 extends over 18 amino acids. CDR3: CASSPYPWGEPSGNTIYF. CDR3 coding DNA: TGTGCCAGCAGCCCATACCCATGGGGGGAACCCTCTGGAAACACCATATATTTT.

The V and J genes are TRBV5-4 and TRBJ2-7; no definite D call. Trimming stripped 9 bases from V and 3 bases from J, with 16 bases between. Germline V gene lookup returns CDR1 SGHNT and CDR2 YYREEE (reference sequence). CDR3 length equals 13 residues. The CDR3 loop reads CATSKLGRYEQYF. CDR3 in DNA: TGTGCCACTTCAAAACTTGGGCGCTACGAGCAGTACTTC.

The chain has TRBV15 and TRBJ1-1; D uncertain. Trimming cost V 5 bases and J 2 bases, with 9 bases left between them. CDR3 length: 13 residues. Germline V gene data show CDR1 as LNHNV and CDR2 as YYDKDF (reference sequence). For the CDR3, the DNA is TGTGCCACCAGCCCCCGTGGCAACACTGAAGCTTTCTTT. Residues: CATSPRGNTEAFF. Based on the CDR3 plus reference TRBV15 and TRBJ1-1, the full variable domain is DAMVIQNPRYQVTQFGKPVTLSCSQTLNHNVMYWYQQKSSQAPKLLFHYYDKDFNNEADTPDNFQSRRPNTSFCFLDIRSPGLGDTAMYLCATSPRGNTEAFFGQGTRLTVV.

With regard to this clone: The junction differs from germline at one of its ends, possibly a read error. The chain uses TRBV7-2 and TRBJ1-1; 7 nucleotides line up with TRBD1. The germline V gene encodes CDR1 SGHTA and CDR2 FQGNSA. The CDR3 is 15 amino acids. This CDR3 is CASSAQGDLNAEAFF. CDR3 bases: TGTGCCAGCAGCGCCCAGGGGGATTTGAACGCTGAAGCTTTCTTT.

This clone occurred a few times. The CDR3 reads CASSGQGASNQPQHF. The DNA of the CDR3 is TGTGCCAGCAGCGGACAGGGGGCGAGCAATCAGCCCCAGCATTTT. The chain carries TRBV7-9 and TRBJ1-5, with 11 bases matching TRBD1. The germline V gene has CDR1 SEHNR and CDR2 FQNEAQ (reference sequence). The CDR3 runs 15 residues. V dropped 5 bases and J dropped 1; count of bases not matched to a gene: 1.

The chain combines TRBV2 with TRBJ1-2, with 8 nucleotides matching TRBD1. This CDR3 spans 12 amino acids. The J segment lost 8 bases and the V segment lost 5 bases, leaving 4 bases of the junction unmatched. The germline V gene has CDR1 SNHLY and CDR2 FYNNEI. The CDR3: CASSRQGFGYTF. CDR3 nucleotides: TGTGCCAGCAGTCGACAGGGGTTCGGCTACACCTTC.

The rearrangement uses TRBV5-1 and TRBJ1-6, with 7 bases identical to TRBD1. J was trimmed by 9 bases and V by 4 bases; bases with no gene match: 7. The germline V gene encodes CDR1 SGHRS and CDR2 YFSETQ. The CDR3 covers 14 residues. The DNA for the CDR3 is TGCGCCAGCAGCCCTGGGACAGCACTTTCACCCCTCCACTTT. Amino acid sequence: CASSPGTALSPLHF. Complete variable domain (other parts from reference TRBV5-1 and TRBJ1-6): KAGVTQTPRYLIKTRGQQVTLSCSPISGHRSVSWYQQTPGQGLQFLFEYFSETQRNKGNFPGRFSGRQFSNSRSEMNVSTLELGDSALYLCASSPGTALSPLHFGNGTRLTVT.

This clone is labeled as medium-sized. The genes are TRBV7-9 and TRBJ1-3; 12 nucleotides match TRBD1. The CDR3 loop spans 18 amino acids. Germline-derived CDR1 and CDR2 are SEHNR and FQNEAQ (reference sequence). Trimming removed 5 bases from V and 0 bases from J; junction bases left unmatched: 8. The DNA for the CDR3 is TGTGCCAGCAGCCGTCGGGACAGGGGGCTCTTCTCTGGAAACACCATATATTTT. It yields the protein CASSRRDRGLFSGNTIYF.

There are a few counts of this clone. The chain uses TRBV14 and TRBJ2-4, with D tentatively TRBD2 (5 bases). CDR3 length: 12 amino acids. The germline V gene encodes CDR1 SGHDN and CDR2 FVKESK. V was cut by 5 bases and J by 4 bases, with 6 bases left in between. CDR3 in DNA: TGTGCCAGCAGCGGGGAGAAAAACATTCAGTACTTC. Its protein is CASSGEKNIQYF. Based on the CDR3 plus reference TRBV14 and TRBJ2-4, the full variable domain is EAGVTQFPSHSVIEKGQTVTLRCDPISGHDNLYWYRRVMGKEIKFLLHFVKESKQDESGMPNNRFLAERTGGTYSTLKVQPAELEDSGVYFCASSGEKNIQYFGAGTRLSVL.

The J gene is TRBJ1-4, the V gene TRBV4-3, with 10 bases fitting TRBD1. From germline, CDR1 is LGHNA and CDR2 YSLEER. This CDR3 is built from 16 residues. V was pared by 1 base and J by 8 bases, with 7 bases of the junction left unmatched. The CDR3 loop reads CASSQVWGQGLEKLFF. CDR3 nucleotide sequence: TGCGCCAGCAGCCAAGTATGGGGACAGGGGTTAGAAAAACTGTTTTTT.

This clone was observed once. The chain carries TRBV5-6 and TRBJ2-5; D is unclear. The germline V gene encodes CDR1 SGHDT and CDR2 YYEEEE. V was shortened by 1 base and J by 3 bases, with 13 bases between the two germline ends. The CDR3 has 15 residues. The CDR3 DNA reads TGTGCCAGCAGCTTGCCCGGGTCCCTAAAAGAGACCCAGTACTTC. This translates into CASSLPGSLKETQYF. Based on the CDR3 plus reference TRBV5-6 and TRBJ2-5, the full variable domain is DAGVTQSPTHLIKTRGQQVTLRCSPKSGHDTVSWYQQALGQGPQFIFQYYEEEERQRGNFPDRFSGHQFPNYSSELNVNALLLGDSALYLCASSLPGSLKETQYFGPGTRLLVL.

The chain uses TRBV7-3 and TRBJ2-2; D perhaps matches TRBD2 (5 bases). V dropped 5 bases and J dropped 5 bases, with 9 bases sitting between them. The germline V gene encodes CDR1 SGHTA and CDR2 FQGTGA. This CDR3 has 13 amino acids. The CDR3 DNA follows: TGTGCCAGCAGCGGGAGTGGAACCGGGGAGCTGTTTTTT. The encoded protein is CASSGSGTGELFF.